This T cell receptor (beta chain) comes out of a study of blood T cell repertoires in COVID-19. In the study overall: T cells, B-cell-depleted T cells, or PBMCs provided the cDNA or gDNA that served as material.

This clone has a single count. The germline CDR1 and CDR2 sequences are SEHNR and FQNEAQ (reference sequence). V was cut by 3 bases and J by 0 bases, with 6 bases left in between. The CDR3 has 13 residues. Assignments of participants to cohorts depended upon their own reported clinical history. Method: immunoSEQ multiplex PCR; TCRdb's copy keeps in-frame clones and lacks some. This table has 290,000 or so clones, 75% to 95% appearing once. The rearrangement uses TRBV7-9 and TRBJ2-7; D not certain. Sequencing used PBMCs or T cells enriched from blood (not recorded which). The receptor comes from a woman aged 25 to 39 who had recovered from COVID-19. The CDR3 loop is CASSFDISYEQYF. The CDR3 nucleotides read TGTGCCAGCAGCTTCGACATCTCCTACGAGCAGTACTTC.